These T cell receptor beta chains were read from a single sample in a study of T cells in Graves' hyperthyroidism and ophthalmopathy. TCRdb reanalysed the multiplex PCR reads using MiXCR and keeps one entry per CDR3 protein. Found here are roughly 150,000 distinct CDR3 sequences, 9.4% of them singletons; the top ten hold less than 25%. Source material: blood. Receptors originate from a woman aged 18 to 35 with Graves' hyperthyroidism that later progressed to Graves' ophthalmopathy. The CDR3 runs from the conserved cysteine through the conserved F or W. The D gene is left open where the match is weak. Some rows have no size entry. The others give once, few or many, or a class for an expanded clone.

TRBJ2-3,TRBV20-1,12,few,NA,CSSSLATDTQYF,TGCAGTTCCTCACTGGCTACAGATACGCAGTATTTT
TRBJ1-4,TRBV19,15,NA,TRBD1,CASSPGDRDLEKLFF,TGTGCCAGTAGTCCGGGGGACAGAGACCTTGAAAAACTGTTTTTT
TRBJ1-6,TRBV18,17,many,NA,CASSPDIQGYTGSPLHF,TGTGCCAGCTCACCAGATATCCAGGGGTATACAGGCTCACCCCTCCACTTT
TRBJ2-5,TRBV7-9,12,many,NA,CASEGGDETQYF,TGTGCCAGCGAAGGGGGGGATGAGACCCAGTACTTC
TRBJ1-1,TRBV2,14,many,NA,CASSEKRVNTEAFF,TGTGCCAGCAGTGAAAAGAGGGTGAACACTGAAGCTTTCTTT
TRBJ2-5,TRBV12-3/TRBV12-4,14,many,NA,CASSLTGRQETQYF,TGTGCCAGCAGTTTAACGGGACGGCAAGAGACCCAGTACTTC
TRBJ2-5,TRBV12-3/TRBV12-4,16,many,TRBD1,CASSLDRAQPWETQYF,TGTGCCAGCAGCCTCGACAGGGCCCAGCCCTGGGAGACCCAGTACTTC
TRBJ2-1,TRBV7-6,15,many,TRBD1,CASSETGGAFDEQFF,TGTGCCAGCAGCGAAACAGGGGGAGCTTTCGATGAGCAGTTCTTC
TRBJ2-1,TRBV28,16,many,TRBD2,CASSLTSGGLYNEQFF,TGTGCCAGCAGCTTAACTAGCGGGGGACTCTACAATGAGCAGTTCTTC
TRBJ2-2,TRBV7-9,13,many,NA,CASSLPWAGELFF,TGTGCCAGCAGCTTACCCTGGGCCGGGGAGCTGTTTTTT
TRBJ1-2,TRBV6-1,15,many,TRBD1,CASTPGQGIFYGYTF,TGTGCCAGCACCCCCGGACAGGGAATCTTCTATGGCTACACCTTC
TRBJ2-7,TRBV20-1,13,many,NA,CSVRTTPSYEQYF,TGCAGTGTTCGAACCACCCCTTCCTACGAGCAGTACTTC
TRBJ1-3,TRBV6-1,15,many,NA,CASRRQGVSGNTIYF,TGTGCCAGCAGACGCCAGGGTGTATCTGGAAACACCATATATTTT
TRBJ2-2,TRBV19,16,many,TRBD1,CASRLQGRTGTGELFF,TGTGCCAGTAGACTCCAGGGGCGGACAGGGACCGGGGAGCTGTTTTTT
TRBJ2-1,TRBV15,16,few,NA,CATSRGRDPPGHGQFF,TGTGCCACCAGCAGAGGAAGAGATCCCCCTGGCCATGGGCAGTTCTTC
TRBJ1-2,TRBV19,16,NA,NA,CASSPSGGLLAYGYTF,TGTGCCAGTAGTCCTTCCGGGGGACTTCTGGCCTATGGCTACACCTTC
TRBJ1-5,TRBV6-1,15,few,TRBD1,CASSDRDRERQPQHF,TGCGCCAGCAGTGACCGGGACAGGGAACGTCAGCCCCAGCATTTT
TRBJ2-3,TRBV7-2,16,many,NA,CASSLGFGAASDTQYF,TGTGCCAGCAGCTTAGGGTTCGGGGCAGCGTCAGATACGCAGTATTTT
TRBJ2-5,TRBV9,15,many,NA,CASSVAVGYQETQYF,TGTGCCAGCAGCGTAGCGGTGGGGTACCAAGAGACCCAGTACTTC
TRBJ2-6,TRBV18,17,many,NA,CASSPTGTHSGANVLTF,TGTGCCAGCTCACCAACGGGGACACACTCTGGGGCCAACGTCCTGACTTTC
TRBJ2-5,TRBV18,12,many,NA,CASSPGQETQYF,TGTGCCAGCTCACCAGGGCAAGAGACCCAGTACTTC
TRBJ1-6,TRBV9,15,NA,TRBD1,CASSGLTGSNSPLHF,TGTGCCAGCAGCGGACTGACAGGGTCTAATTCACCCCTCCACTTT
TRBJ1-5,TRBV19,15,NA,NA,CASSIYYSLNQPQHF,TGTGCCAGTAGTATATATTACAGTCTCAATCAGCCCCAGCATTTT
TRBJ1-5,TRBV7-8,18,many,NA,CASSGTGIGKGSNQPQHF,TGTGCCAGCAGCGGAACAGGAATAGGGAAGGGGAGCAATCAGCCCCAGCATTTT
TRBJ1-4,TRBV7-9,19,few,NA,CASLRKGIGETATNEKLFF,TGTGCCAGCTTAAGGAAGGGAATAGGGGAGACCGCAACTAATGAAAAACTGTTTTTT
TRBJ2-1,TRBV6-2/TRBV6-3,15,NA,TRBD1,CASTDGQGARNEQFF,TGTGCCAGCACCGACGGACAGGGGGCGCGTAATGAGCAGTTCTTC
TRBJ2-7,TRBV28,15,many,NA,CASSLRRGPSYEQYF,TGTGCCAGCAGTCTCAGGAGGGGGCCCTCCTACGAGCAGTACTTC
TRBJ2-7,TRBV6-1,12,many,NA,CASRRDDYEQYF,TGTGCCAGCAGGAGGGATGACTACGAGCAGTACTTC